The clone carrying this T cell receptor beta chain was observed a handful of times. The antigen is undetermined. Since all of the isolated RNA was reverse transcribed, expressed TCRB transcripts were what got sequenced. Here immunoSEQ multiplex PCR was the method, and the copy in TCRdb shows in-frame clones only, minus some. This sample has under 300,000 clones; less than 35% occur once, and the top ten carry more than 3%. This CDR3 has 16 amino acids. The germline V gene has CDR1 SGHDT and CDR2 YYEEEE. V trimming: 0 bases; J trimming: 3 bases; junction bases outside the gene matches: 6. This sample was taken from a study of beta chain features in type 1 diabetes. Findings of the study overall: Because the template was cDNA, high-expressing cells might be over-represented.

V gene TRBV5-6 combines with J gene TRBJ2-3, with 8 bases fitting TRBD2. Sequencing was carried out using central memory CD4+ T cells from blood. This clonotype was obtained from a man under 40 in good health. The CDR3 DNA follows: TGTGCCAGCAGCTTGGCCGGAGTAGCGGGGACAGATACGCAGTATTTT. Its translation: CASSLAGVAGTDTQYF.